A selection of T cell receptor beta chains follows, all from one sample in a study of cytomegalovirus exposure and HLA in healthy donors. Assay: immunoSEQ multiplex PCR; the TCRdb copy retains only in-frame clones and omits some. The data show 250,000 to 400,000 clones, about nine tenths seen once. The specimen was PBMCs. These TCRs come from a woman aged 30 to 39 in good health and CMV-seropositive. The CDR3 runs from the conserved cysteine through the conserved F or W. A D gene is named only where the DNA matches it firmly.

v_gene	d_gene	j_gene	CDR3aa
TRBV15	TRBD2	TRBJ2-5	CATSRGPFQREVETQYF
TRBV19	NA	TRBJ1-5	CASSPIMGQPQHF
TRBV27	TRBD1	TRBJ1-5	CASSSTGLGNQPQHF
TRBV28	TRBD1	TRBJ1-1	CASRPQGGNTEAFF
TRBV7-2	NA	TRBJ2-7	CASSLRPTYEQYF
TRBV7-3	NA	TRBJ1-1	CASSLTGEGEAFF
TRBV29-1	TRBD2	TRBJ2-2	CSVEEREGFTGELFF
TRBV27	TRBD2	TRBJ2-3	CASNILAGLADTQYF
TRBV27	NA	TRBJ2-3	CASSLTSWGVNTDTQYF
TRBV5-6	TRBD1	TRBJ2-7	CASSMYETGDSYEQYF
TRBV5-4	NA	TRBJ2-1	CASSIEYNEQFF
TRBV5-1	TRBD2	TRBJ2-1	CASSQAGDYNEQFF
TRBV4-1	NA	TRBJ2-3	CASSQDAATDTQYF
TRBV6-6	TRBD1	TRBJ1-5	CASSYGSGQGYQPQHF
TRBV19	TRBD1	TRBJ2-7	CASRGTGVRDDEQYF
TRBV29-1	NA	TRBJ1-2	CSVAKMGAGYGYTF
TRBV27	NA	TRBJ2-1	CASSLSTVNEQFF
TRBV11-3	TRBD2	TRBJ2-3	CASSQGLGLAGGRTDTQYF
TRBV5-6	NA	TRBJ2-1	CASSLSQGRNEQFF
TRBV7-9	TRBD1	TRBJ2-3	CASNPGQGTDTQYF
TRBV7-8	TRBD1	TRBJ1-3	CASSRGQGTPNTIYF
TRBV7-8	NA	TRBJ1-5	CASSPGSGFQPQHF
TRBV28	NA	TRBJ1-2	CASRTQGENYGYTF
TRBV19	NA	TRBJ2-1	CASSFGGLYNEQFF
TRBV7-7	NA	TRBJ2-2	CASSLWGGELFF
TRBV30	NA	TRBJ1-5	CAWSAGSFNQPQHF
TRBV11-1	NA	TRBJ2-3	CASSLDWLGSTDTQYF
TRBV13	NA	TRBJ2-5	CASRGTNQETQYF
TRBV19	NA	TRBJ2-7	CASRDGVYEQYF